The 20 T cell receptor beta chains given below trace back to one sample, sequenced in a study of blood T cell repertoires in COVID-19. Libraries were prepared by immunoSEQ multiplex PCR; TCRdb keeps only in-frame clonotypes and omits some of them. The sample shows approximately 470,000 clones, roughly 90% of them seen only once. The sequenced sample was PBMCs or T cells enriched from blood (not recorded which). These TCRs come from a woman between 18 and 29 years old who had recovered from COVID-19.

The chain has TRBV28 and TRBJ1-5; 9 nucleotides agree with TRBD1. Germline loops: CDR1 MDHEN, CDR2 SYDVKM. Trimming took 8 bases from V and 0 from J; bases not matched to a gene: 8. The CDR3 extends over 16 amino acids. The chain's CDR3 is CASVPSGQGSNQPQHF. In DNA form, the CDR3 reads TGTGCCAGCGTTCCCTCGGGACAGGGTAGCAATCAGCCCCAGCATTTT. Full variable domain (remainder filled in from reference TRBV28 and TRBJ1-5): DVKVTQSSRYLVKRTGEKVFLECVQDMDHENMFWYRQDPGLGLRLIYFSYDVKMKEKGDIPEGYSVSREKKERFSLILESASTNQTSMYLCASVPSGQGSNQPQHFGDGTRLSIL.

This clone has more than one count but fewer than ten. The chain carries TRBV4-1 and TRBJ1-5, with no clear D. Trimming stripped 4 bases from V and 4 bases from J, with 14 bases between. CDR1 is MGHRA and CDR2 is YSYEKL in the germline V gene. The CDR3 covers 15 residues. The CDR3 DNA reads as TGCGCCAGCAGCCTACTAGGACTGGGAAATCAGCCCCAGCATTTT. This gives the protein CASSLLGLGNQPQHF.

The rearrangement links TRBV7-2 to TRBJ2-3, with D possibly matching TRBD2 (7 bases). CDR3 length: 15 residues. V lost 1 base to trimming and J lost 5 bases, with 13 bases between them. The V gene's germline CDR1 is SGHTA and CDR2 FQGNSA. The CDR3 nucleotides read TGTGCCAGCAGCTTAGATGGGGGGGCCGGAGATACGCAGTATTTT. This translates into CASSLDGGAGDTQYF.

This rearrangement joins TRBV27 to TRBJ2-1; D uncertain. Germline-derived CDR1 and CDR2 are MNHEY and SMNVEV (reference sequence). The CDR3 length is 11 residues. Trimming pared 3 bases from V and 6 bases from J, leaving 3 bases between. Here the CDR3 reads CASSFGNEQFF. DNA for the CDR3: TGTGCCAGCAGTTTCGGCAATGAGCAGTTCTTC.

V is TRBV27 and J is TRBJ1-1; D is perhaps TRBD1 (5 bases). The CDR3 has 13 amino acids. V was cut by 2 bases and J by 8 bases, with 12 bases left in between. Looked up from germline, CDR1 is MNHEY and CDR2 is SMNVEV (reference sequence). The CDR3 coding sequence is TGTGCCAGCAGTTTAGGGGCCGGCACCGAAGCTTTCTTT. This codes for CASSLGAGTEAFF.

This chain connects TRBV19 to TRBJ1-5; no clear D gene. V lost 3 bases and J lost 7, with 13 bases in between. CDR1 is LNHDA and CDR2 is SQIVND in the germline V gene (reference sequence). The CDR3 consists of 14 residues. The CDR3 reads CASSIDKYTQPQHF. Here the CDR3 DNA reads TGTGCCAGTAGTATCGACAAATATACCCAGCCCCAGCATTTT.

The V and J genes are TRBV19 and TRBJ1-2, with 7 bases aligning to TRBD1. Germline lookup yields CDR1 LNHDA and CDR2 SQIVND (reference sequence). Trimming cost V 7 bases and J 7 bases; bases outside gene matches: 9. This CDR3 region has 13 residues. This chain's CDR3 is CASNEEGAFGYTF. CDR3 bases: TGTGCCAGTAACGAAGAGGGGGCCTTTGGCTACACCTTC.

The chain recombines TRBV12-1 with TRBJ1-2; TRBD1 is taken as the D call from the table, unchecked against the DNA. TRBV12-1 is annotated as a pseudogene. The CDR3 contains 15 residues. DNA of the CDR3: TGTGCCAGCAGCGTTCCGGGACAGCACTCCTATGGCTACACCTTC. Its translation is CASSVPGQHSYGYTF.

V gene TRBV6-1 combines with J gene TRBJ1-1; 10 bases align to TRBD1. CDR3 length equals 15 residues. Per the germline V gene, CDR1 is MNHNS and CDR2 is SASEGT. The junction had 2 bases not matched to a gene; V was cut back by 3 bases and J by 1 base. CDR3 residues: CASSDRDRGNTEAFF. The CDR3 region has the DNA TGTGCCAGCAGTGATAGGGACAGGGGGAACACTGAAGCTTTCTTT.

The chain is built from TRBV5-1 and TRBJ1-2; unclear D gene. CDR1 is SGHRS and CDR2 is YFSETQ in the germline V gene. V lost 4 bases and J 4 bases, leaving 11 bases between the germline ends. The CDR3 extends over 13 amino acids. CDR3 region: CASSPTHAYGYTF. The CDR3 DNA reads TGCGCCAGCAGCCCGACACATGCCTATGGCTACACCTTC.

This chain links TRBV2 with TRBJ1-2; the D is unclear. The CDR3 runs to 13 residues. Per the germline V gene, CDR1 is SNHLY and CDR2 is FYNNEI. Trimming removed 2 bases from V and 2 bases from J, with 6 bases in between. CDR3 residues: CASSESLNYGYTF. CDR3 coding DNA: TGTGCCAGCAGTGAAAGCCTGAACTATGGCTACACCTTC.

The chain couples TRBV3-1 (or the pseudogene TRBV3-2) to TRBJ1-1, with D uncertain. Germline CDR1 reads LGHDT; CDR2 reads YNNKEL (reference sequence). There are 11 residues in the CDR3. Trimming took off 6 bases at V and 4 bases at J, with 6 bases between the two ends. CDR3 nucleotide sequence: TGTGCCAGCAGGTCCGGCACTGAAGCTTTCTTT. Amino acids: CASRSGTEAFF.

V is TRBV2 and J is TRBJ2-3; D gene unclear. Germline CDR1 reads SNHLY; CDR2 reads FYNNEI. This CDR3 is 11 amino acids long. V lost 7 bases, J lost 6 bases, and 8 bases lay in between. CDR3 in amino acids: CASIIEDTQYF. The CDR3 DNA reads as TGTGCCAGCATTATCGAGGATACGCAGTATTTT.

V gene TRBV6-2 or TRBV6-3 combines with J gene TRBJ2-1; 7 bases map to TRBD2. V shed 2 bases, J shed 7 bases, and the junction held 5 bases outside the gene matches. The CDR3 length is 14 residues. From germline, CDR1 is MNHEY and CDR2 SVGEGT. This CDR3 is CASSYRLAANEQFF. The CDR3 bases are TGTGCCAGCAGTTACCGGCTAGCGGCTAATGAGCAGTTCTTC.

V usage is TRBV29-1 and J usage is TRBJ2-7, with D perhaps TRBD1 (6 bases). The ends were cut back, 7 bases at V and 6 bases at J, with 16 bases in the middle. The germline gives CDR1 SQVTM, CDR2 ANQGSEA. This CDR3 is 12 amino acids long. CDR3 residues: CSAQGTSGEQYF. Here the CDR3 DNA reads TGCAGCGCACAGGGAACGTCGGGCGAGCAGTACTTC.

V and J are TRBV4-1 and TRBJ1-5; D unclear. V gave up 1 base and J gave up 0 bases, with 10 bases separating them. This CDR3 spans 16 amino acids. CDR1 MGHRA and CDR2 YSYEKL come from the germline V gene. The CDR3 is CASSQGFQYSNQPQHF. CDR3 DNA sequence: TGCGCCAGCAGCCAAGGGTTCCAGTATAGCAATCAGCCCCAGCATTTT.

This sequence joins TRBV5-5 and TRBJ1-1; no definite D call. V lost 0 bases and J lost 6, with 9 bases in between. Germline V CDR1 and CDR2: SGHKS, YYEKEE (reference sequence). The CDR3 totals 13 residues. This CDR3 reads CASSLAYGSEAFF. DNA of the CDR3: TGTGCCAGCAGCTTGGCCTACGGGTCTGAAGCTTTCTTT.

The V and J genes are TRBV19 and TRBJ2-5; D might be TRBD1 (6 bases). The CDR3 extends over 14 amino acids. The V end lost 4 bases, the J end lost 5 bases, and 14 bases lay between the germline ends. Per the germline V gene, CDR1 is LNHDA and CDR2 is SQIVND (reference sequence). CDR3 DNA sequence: TGTGCCAGTAGTAGCCCAGGGGTACAGGAGACCCAGTACTTC. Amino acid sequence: CASSSPGVQETQYF.

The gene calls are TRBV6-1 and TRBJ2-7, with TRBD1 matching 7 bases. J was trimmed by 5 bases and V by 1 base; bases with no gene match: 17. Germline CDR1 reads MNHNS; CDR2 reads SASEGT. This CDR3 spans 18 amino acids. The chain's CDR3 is CASSEVDRTGWGRDEQYF. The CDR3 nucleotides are TGTGCCAGCAGTGAAGTCGACCGGACAGGTTGGGGCCGGGACGAGCAGTACTTC.

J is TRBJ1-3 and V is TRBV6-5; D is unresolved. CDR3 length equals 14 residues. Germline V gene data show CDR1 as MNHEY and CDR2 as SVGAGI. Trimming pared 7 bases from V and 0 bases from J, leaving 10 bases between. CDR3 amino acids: CASKAGVSGNTIYF. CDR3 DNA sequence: TGTGCCAGCAAGGCGGGAGTCTCTGGAAACACCATATATTTT.